This T cell receptor (beta chain) derives from a study of breast tumors, draining lymph nodes, adjacent tissues. MiXCR, applied by TCRdb to the multiplex PCR reads, yields one record per CDR3 protein. The sample lists about 47,000 distinct CDR3 sequences, more than 20% occurring once. Overall study results and limits: The data were judged consistent with most tumor T cells coming from lymph node and expanding in tumor. The lymph node origin of tumor T cells was framed as consistent with a hypothesis, not demonstrated.

This clonotype has ten or more counts. Its target is not known. Germline V gene lookup returns CDR1 MNHNY and CDR2 SVGAGI (reference sequence). The V gene lost 5 bases and the J gene lost 2 bases, with 7 bases spanning the gap. The CDR3 consists of 12 residues. The clonotype originates from a female donor with breast cancer. Some clones in this sample may be carry-over from other donors' samples. Material: breast tumor tissue. The chain uses TRBV6-6 and TRBJ2-7; D call uncertain. CDR3 residues: CASSRGAYEQYF. The CDR3 DNA reads TGTGCCAGCAGTCGTGGTGCCTACGAGCAGTACTTC.